The rows below give T cell receptor beta chains drawn from one sample of a study of early stage breast cancer tumors. Repertoires were generated with immunoSEQ multiplex PCR, while TCRdb's copy carries only in-frame clones and drops some. Of about 21,000 clones listed, roughly three quarters are singletons. Sequencing was done on a sample of blood. The receptors were gathered from a person in their sixties or seventies with breast cancer. Each CDR3 is given with its conserved first and last residue. The D gene is left open where the match is weak. Part of the rows lack a size; the others show once, few, many or a class for expanded clones.

j_call,d_call,v_call,clone_size,cdr3_aa,cdr3_nt
TRBJ2-3,NA,TRBV11-3,NA,CASSPHRGMADTQYF,TGTGCCAGCAGCCCCCACCGGGGGATGGCAGATACGCAGTATTTT
TRBJ1-2,NA,TRBV16,few,CASSPHRYGYTF,TGTGCCAGCAGCCCACACAGATATGGCTACACCTTC
TRBJ1-5,NA,TRBV19,NA,CASSISHRNSNQPQHF,TGTGCCAGTAGTATCTCCCACAGGAATAGCAATCAGCCCCAGCATTTT
TRBJ1-2,NA,TRBV7-8,NA,CASSLAQGTYGYTF,TGTGCCAGCAGCTTAGCACAGGGAACCTATGGCTACACCTTC
TRBJ1-1,NA,TRBV15,NA,CATSRGNTEAFF,TGTGCCACCAGCAGAGGGAACACTGAAGCTTTCTTT
TRBJ2-3,NA,TRBV21-1,NA,CASSKLGTPGVDTQYF,TGTGCCAGCAGCAAGTTAGGTACTCCGGGGGTAGATACGCAGTATTTT
TRBJ2-7,NA,TRBV19,few,CASTIRTLTGSYLDEQYF,TGTGCCAGCACGATCCGAACCCTCACGGGGTCCTACTTGGACGAGCAGTACTTC
TRBJ2-7,NA,TRBV30,NA,CALAGEYERYF,TGTGCCTTAGCCGGGGAATACGAGCGGTACTTC
TRBJ2-5,TRBD1,TRBV5-1,once,CASSLERTGQETQYF,TGCGCCAGCAGCTTGGAAAGGACAGGCCAAGAGACCCAGTACTTC
TRBJ1-1,NA,TRBV6-9,NA,CASSYSGQGETEAFF,NA
TRBJ2-1,NA,TRBV7-9,NA,CAIELFGNEQFF,TGTGCCATCGAACTCTTCGGCAATGAGCAGTTCTTC
TRBJ2-7,TRBD2,TRBV7-2,NA,CASSSRTSGVYEQYF,TGTGCCAGCAGCTCCCGGACTAGCGGGGTCTACGAGCAGTACTTC
TRBJ1-5,NA,TRBV11-1,NA,CASSFTGENQPQHF,TGTGCCAGCAGCTTCACGGGAGAAAATCAGCCCCAGCATTTT
TRBJ2-1,TRBD2,TRBV5-6,NA,CASSLGGGGLVLGNEQFF,TGTGCCAGCAGCCTGGGTGGCGGGGGTCTCGTCTTGGGCAATGAGCAGTTCTTC
TRBJ2-5,TRBD2,TRBV2,NA,CASSELAGGQETQYF,TGTGCCAGCAGTGAATTAGCGGGGGGCCAAGAGACCCAGTACTTC
TRBJ1-2,NA,TRBV6-6,NA,CASSYTTDYGYTF,TGTGCCAGCAGTTACACGACAGACTATGGCTACACCTTC
TRBJ1-2,NA,TRBV11-3,NA,CATPPVGDYYGYTF,TGTGCCACCCCTCCGGTCGGCGACTACTATGGCTACACCTTC
TRBJ1-4,TRBD1,TRBV19,few,CASSTRQGNNEKLFF,TGTGCCAGTAGTACTAGACAGGGGAATAATGAAAAACTGTTTTTT